These 2 T cell receptor beta chains originate from one sample sequenced in a study of somatic mutations in cytotoxic T cells in rheumatoid arthritis. TCRdb's table, derived via immunoSEQ multiplex PCR, lists solely in-frame clones and lacks some. Among 15,000 to 20,000 clones listed, 65% to 75% were seen once. Sequenced sample: CD8+ T cells sorted from blood. Receptor source: a man aged 55 to 70 in good health.

The V call is TRBV2, the J call TRBJ2-1; 9 bases are a match to TRBD1. Germline CDR1 reads SNHLY; CDR2 reads FYNNEI. The CDR3 length is 18 residues. V lost 3 bases to trimming and J lost 0 bases; unmatched junction nucleotides: 9. Here the CDR3 reads CASSDLLGQGSSYNEQFF. DNA for the CDR3: TGTGCCAGCAGTGACCTTCTGGGACAGGGAAGCTCCTACAATGAGCAGTTCTTC.

This clone was picked up a small number of times. V usage is TRBV6-5 and J usage is TRBJ2-7, with 7 nucleotides matching TRBD1. Germline loops: CDR1 MNHEY, CDR2 SVGAGI. The junction had 2 bases not matched to a gene; V was cut back by 0 bases and J by 6 bases. This CDR3 region has 13 residues. The CDR3 reads CASSYSDRAEQYF. CDR3 in DNA: TGTGCCAGCAGTTACTCAGACAGGGCCGAGCAGTACTTC.